The rows below give T cell receptor beta chains drawn from one sample of a study of blood T cell repertoires in COVID-19. This table comes from immunoSEQ multiplex PCR, and its TCRdb copy is limited to in-frame clones, with some not included. The profile shows approximately 50,000 clones, over 80% of them singletons. The sample was peripheral blood. The receptors stem from a human donor in a cohort sampled during active COVID-19. Both conserved end residues are part of each CDR3. The D gene is left open where the match is weak. Part of the rows lack a size; the others show once, few, many or a class for expanded clones.

V	size	J	D	CDR3	DNA
TRBV13	-	TRBJ2-7	-	CASSPRDGVGYEQYF	TGTGCCAGCAGCCCTCGGGATGGGGTCGGCTACGAGCAGTACTTC
TRBV7-9	-	TRBJ1-5	TRBD1	CASSQPRGTGGASQPQHF	TGTGCCAGCAGCCAACCTCGGGGGACAGGGGGCGCGAGTCAGCCCCAGCATTTT
TRBV30	-	TRBJ1-1	-	CAWSVGAGVIVGHFAFF	TGTGCCTGGAGTGTCGGGGCAGGGGTTATCGTCGGCCACTTTGCTTTCTTT
TRBV6-5	-	TRBJ2-7	TRBD1	CASSYSQGVQYF	TGTGCCAGCAGTTACTCCCAGGGGGTGCAGTACTTC
TRBV6-5	-	TRBJ1-1	-	CASNRGGNTEAFF	TGTGCCAGCAACCGAGGGGGGAACACTGAAGCTTTCTTT
TRBV30	-	TRBJ2-7	-	CAWSDSLDREQYF	TGTGCCTGGAGTGATTCCCTTGACAGGGAGCAGTACTTC
TRBV20-1	-	TRBJ2-3	-	CSPTRTDTQYF	TGCAGTCCGACACGCACAGATACGCAGTATTTT
TRBV12-3/TRBV12-4	-	TRBJ1-5	-	CASSFVPPWPQHF	TGTGCCAGCAGTTTCGTTCCCCCCTGGCCCCAGCATTTT
TRBV5-4	-	TRBJ2-7	TRBD2	CASSPAGGTYEQYF	TGTGCCAGCAGCCCCGCGGGGGGAACCTACGAGCAGTACTTC
TRBV10-1	few	TRBJ2-7	-	CASSDRSYEQYF	TGCGCCAGCAGTGACCGCTCCTACGAGCAGTACTTC
TRBV7-9	-	TRBJ1-2	TRBD1	CATPRQGLRGYTF	TGTGCCACCCCGAGACAGGGACTTAGAGGCTACACCTTC
TRBV5-6	once	TRBJ1-4	TRBD1	CASNRGPEKLFF	TGTGCCAGCAACAGGGGGCCTGAAAAACTGTTTTTT
TRBV6-2/TRBV6-3	-	TRBJ2-7	TRBD2	CASSNSGGAYEQYF	TGTGCCAGCAGTAATAGCGGGGGGGCCTACGAGCAGTACTTC
TRBV28	-	TRBJ2-7	-	CASSLVRGLSEQYF	TGTGCCAGCAGTTTAGTCAGGGGTTTGTCCGAGCAGTACTTC
TRBV10-3	-	TRBJ1-1	-	CAISESTPPEAFF	TGTGCCATCAGTGAGTCGACACCCCCTGAAGCTTTCTTT
TRBV5-5	-	TRBJ1-5	-	CASSLVGANQPQHF	TGTGCCAGCAGCTTGGTAGGGGCGAACCAGCCCCAGCATTTT
TRBV7-2	-	TRBJ2-3	-	CASSLEPSWAQYF	TGTGCCAGCAGCTTAGAGCCCTCCTGGGCCCAGTATTTT